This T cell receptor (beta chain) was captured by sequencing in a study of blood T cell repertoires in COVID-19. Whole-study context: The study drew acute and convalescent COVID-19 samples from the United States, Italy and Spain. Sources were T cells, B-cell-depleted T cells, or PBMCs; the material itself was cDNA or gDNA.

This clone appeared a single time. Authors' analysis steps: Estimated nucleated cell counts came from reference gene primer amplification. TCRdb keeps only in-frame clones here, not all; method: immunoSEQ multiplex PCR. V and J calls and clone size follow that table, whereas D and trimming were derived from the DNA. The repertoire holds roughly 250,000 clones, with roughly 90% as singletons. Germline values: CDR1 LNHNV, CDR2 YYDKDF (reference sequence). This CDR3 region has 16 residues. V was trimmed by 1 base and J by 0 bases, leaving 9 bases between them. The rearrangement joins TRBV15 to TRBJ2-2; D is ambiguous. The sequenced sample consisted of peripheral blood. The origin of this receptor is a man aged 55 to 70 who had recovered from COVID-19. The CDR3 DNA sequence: TGTGCCACCAGCAGAGGAGGAAACGCGAACACCGGGGAGCTGTTTTTT. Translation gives CATSRGGNANTGELFF.